This passage covers 30 T cell receptor beta chains from one sample sequenced in a study of T cells after yellow fever vaccination. Each CDR3 protein is one row after TCRdb ran MiXCR on the 5' RACE reads. The repertoire holds approximately 240,000 distinct CDR3 sequences, with roughly 3.7% as singletons. The sequenced sample was PBMCs, obtained 15 days after the yellow fever booster vaccination. These receptors originate from a young man who received the YFV17D yellow fever vaccine.

This clonotype was seen repeatedly, ten times or more. The V and J genes are TRBV7-9 and TRBJ2-5, with D possibly being TRBD2 (7 bases). V lost 5 bases to trimming and J lost 1 base, with 14 bases between them. The CDR3 has 15 residues. The germline V gene has CDR1 SEHNR and CDR2 FQNEAQ (reference sequence). As DNA, the CDR3 is TGTGCCAGCAGCGACACGGGGGGCCTCCAAGAGACCCAGTACTTC. Encoded protein: CASSDTGGLQETQYF.

This clonotype was detected only a few times. The chain carries TRBV3-1 and TRBJ1-6; no clear D. V gave up 4 bases and J gave up 11 bases, with 15 bases separating them. Germline CDR1 LGHDT, CDR2 YNNKEL (reference sequence). The CDR3 has 14 amino acids. CDR3: CASSPEVGITPLHF. CDR3 DNA sequence: TGTGCCAGCAGCCCCGAAGTAGGAATAACACCCCTCCACTTT.

This clonotype has ten or more counts. This chain joins TRBV12-3 or TRBV12-4 and TRBJ2-7, with D unresolved. CDR3 length: 13 amino acids. The V end lost 1 base, the J end lost 6 bases, and 10 bases lay between the germline ends. The CDR3 DNA reads TGTGCCAGCAGTTTAGGGGCAGGTAGCGAGCAGTACTTC. It yields the protein CASSLGAGSEQYF.

This clonotype was picked up many times. The chain joins TRBV12-3 or TRBV12-4 to TRBJ2-7; no definite D call. Between the trimmed V and J ends, which lost 6 bases and 0 bases, there was a span of 6 bases. CDR3 length: 12 residues. The CDR3 DNA is TGTGCCAGCAGCCCCAGCTCCTACGAGCAGTACGTC. Encoded protein: CASSPSSYEQYV.

This clonotype was observed at least ten times. V is TRBV30 and J is TRBJ1-2; possible D gene TRBD1, 5 bases. CDR3 length equals 14 residues. Deletions cut 2 bases from V and 6 bases from J, with 16 bases between. Germline CDR1 is GTSNPN and CDR2 is SVGIG (reference sequence). CDR3 in DNA: TGTGCCTGGAGTCTATACAGGACTTCGGATGGCTACACCTTC. As protein: CAWSLYRTSDGYTF.

At least ten counts were recorded for this clonotype. The J gene is TRBJ2-4, the V gene TRBV9; the match to TRBD2 covers 13 bases. Per the germline V gene, CDR1 is SGDLS and CDR2 is YYNGEE. The length of the CDR3 is 15 residues. V trimming: 2 bases; J trimming: 8 bases; junction bases outside the gene matches: 4. The CDR3 loop reads CASSVVGTSGDIQYF. Written as DNA, the CDR3 is TGTGCCAGCAGCGTTGTCGGGACTAGCGGGGACATTCAGTACTTC.

This clonotype was observed at least ten times. The CDR3 bases are TGTGCCAGCAGCTCTCGACTAGCGGGACAAGAGACCCAGTACTTC. It specifies CASSSRLAGQETQYF. V and J are TRBV11-1 and TRBJ2-5; 11 bases are a match to TRBD2. CDR3 size: 15 residues. In germline, CDR1 is SGHAT, CDR2 FQDESV (reference sequence). The J segment lost 2 bases and the V segment lost 4 bases, leaving 3 bases of the junction unmatched.

At least ten counts were recorded for this clonotype. The gene calls are TRBV21-1 and TRBJ2-7; the DNA was not compared with TRBD1, the D call given in the table. TRBV21-1 is recorded as a pseudogene. The CDR3 contains 15 residues. The CDR3 sequence is CATPPPGGSSYEQYF. The CDR3 DNA reads as TGTGCCACCCCGCCCCCGGGGGGAAGCTCCTACGAGCAGTACTTC.

This clonotype appeared many times. The chain has TRBV24-1 and TRBJ2-3; D is uncertain. Per the germline V gene, CDR1 is KGHDR and CDR2 is SFDVKD. The CDR3 covers 16 residues. Trimming took off 5 bases at V and 4 bases at J, with 18 bases between the two ends. CDR3 amino acids: CATSATPAGKSDTQYF. The CDR3 DNA sequence: TGTGCCACCAGTGCTACCCCGGCAGGAAAATCAGATACGCAGTATTTT.

This clonotype appeared many times. The V call is TRBV7-2, the J call TRBJ2-2; 10 nucleotides align to TRBD1. There are 16 residues in the CDR3. V lost 2 bases to trimming and J lost 3 bases; unmatched junction nucleotides: 3. Germline values: CDR1 SGHTA, CDR2 FQGNSA. The CDR3 nucleotides are TGTGCCAGCAGCTTATACGGGACAGGGGACACCGGGGAGCTGTTTTTT. It yields the protein CASSLYGTGDTGELFF. The full variable domain, its missing parts supplied by reference TRBV7-2 and TRBJ2-2, is GAGVSQSPSNKVTEKGKDVELRCDPISGHTALYWYRQSLGQGLEFLIYFQGNSAPDKSGLPSDRFSAERTGGSVSTLTIQRTQQEDSAVYLCASSLYGTGDTGELFFGEGSRLTVL.

The sample holds many counts of this clonotype. The V call is TRBV7-2, the J call TRBJ2-5; either TRBD1 or TRBD2 may supply D (5 bases each). The CDR3 is 15 residues long. V shed 4 bases and J shed 3 bases, with 15 bases lying between them. The V gene's germline CDR1 is SGHTA and CDR2 FQGNSA. The chain's CDR3 is CASSSPGTGKETQYF. For the CDR3, the DNA is TGTGCCAGCAGCTCCCCCGGGACGGGAAAAGAGACCCAGTACTTC.

The sample holds many counts of this clonotype. The chain combines TRBV6-5 with TRBJ1-5; maybe TRBD1 (5 bases). Trimming took off 5 bases at V and 0 bases at J, with 11 bases between the two ends. The germline V gene has CDR1 MNHEY and CDR2 SVGAGI. The CDR3 totals 15 residues. CDR3 DNA sequence: TGTGCCAGCAGTCAGACAGTGGGTAGCAATCAGCCCCAGCATTTT. It yields the protein CASSQTVGSNQPQHF.

This clonotype was counted only a few times. This rearrangement joins TRBV7-2 to TRBJ2-7; D is uncertain. V lost 4 bases to trimming and J lost 3 bases, with 13 bases between them. CDR1 SGHTA and CDR2 FQGNSA come from the germline V gene. The CDR3 has 14 amino acids. DNA of the CDR3: TGTGCCAGCAGCTCGCTAACAGTTAACTACGAGCAGTACTTC. Translating it yields CASSSLTVNYEQYF. Full variable domain (rest looked up from reference TRBV7-2 and TRBJ2-7): GAGVSQSPSNKVTEKGKDVELRCDPISGHTALYWYRQSLGQGLEFLIYFQGNSAPDKSGLPSDRFSAERTGGSVSTLTIQRTQQEDSAVYLCASSSLTVNYEQYFGPGTRLTVT.

Many counts were recorded for this clonotype. The chain carries TRBV28 and TRBJ1-1, with 8 bases matching TRBD1. Germline loops: CDR1 MDHEN, CDR2 SYDVKM. The CDR3 extends over 12 amino acids. Trimming at V came to 5 bases and at J to 13 bases, leaving 9 bases not matched to a gene. CDR3 in amino acids: CASSGTGGGNFF. CDR3 sequence (DNA): TGTGCCAGCAGTGGGACAGGTGGGGGAAATTTCTTT.

This clonotype has a single count. The V gene is TRBV4-2, the J gene TRBJ2-3, with 7 bases fitting TRBD2. V was pared by 4 bases and J by 7 bases, with 8 bases of the junction left unmatched. The V gene's germline CDR1 is LGHNA and CDR2 YNFKEQ. The CDR3 length is 14 residues. The CDR3 sequence is CASSPGLELNTQYF. The CDR3 DNA is TGTGCCAGCAGCCCTGGACTAGAGTTGAATACGCAGTATTTT.

There are many counts of this clonotype. This chain uses TRBV24-1 with TRBJ2-3; D is tentatively TRBD1 or TRBD2 (5 bases each). Germline loops: CDR1 KGHDR, CDR2 SFDVKD. The CDR3 has 16 residues. Trimming took 2 bases from V and 0 from J, leaving 11 bases between them. The CDR3 reads CATSDSGTASTDTQYF. The CDR3 DNA reads as TGTGCCACCAGTGATTCCGGGACGGCTAGCACAGATACGCAGTATTTT.

This clonotype appeared many times. The CDR3 DNA sequence: TGTGCCAGCAGTCCAAACGGGGCAGATACCGGGGAGCTGTTTTTT. As protein: CASSPNGADTGELFF. This chain links TRBV2 with TRBJ2-2; D is tentatively TRBD1 or TRBD2 (5 bases each). With 5 bases removed from V and 5 bases from J, the gap between germline ends came to 15 bases. This CDR3 is built from 15 residues. In germline, CDR1 is SNHLY, CDR2 FYNNEI.

This clonotype has a count of ten or more. V gene TRBV5-1 combines with J gene TRBJ2-3; 11 positions agree with TRBD2. The CDR3 runs to 15 residues. Losses at the gene ends were 4 bases for V and 1 base for J; bases not matched to a gene: 2. From germline, CDR1 is SGHRS and CDR2 YFSETQ. CDR3 DNA sequence: TGCGCCAGCAGCATACTAGCGGGGGGCACAGATACGCAGTATTTT. Its protein product is CASSILAGGTDTQYF. Full variable domain (missing parts from reference TRBV5-1 and TRBJ2-3): KAGVTQTPRYLIKTRGQQVTLSCSPISGHRSVSWYQQTPGQGLQFLFEYFSETQRNKGNFPGRFSGRQFSNSRSEMNVSTLELGDSALYLCASSILAGGTDTQYFGPGTRLTVL.

This clonotype occurred a few times. The chain uses TRBV4-1 and TRBJ1-1; D remains ambiguous. Per the germline V gene, CDR1 is MGHRA and CDR2 is YSYEKL. The CDR3 loop spans 13 amino acids. The germline V and J ends were trimmed by 1 base and 6 bases, with 9 bases remaining between them. CDR3 sequence: CASSQGPTPEAFF. The CDR3 DNA reads as TGCGCCAGCAGCCAAGGACCGACCCCTGAAGCTTTCTTT.

This clonotype was seen ten or more times. The chain joins TRBV10-2 to TRBJ2-7; unclear D gene. The CDR3 covers 12 residues. Between the trimmed V and J ends, which lost 7 bases and 4 bases, there was a span of 11 bases. The germline gives CDR1 WSHSY, CDR2 SAAADI. The CDR3 DNA sequence: TGCGCCAGCATATCACCCGCTTACGAGCAGTACTTC. Protein sequence: CASISPAYEQYF.

Ten or more counts support this clonotype. This rearrangement joins TRBV7-2 to TRBJ1-1; the D is unclear. Germline V gene sequence: CDR1 SGHTA, CDR2 FQGNSA. V dropped 5 bases and J dropped 0 bases, with 7 bases sitting between them. The CDR3 spans 13 residues. CDR3 DNA sequence: TGTGCCAGCAGCGCAGACATGAACACTGAAGCTTTCTTT. Encoded protein: CASSADMNTEAFF.

In this sample, this clonotype turned up many times. V usage is TRBV7-8 and J usage is TRBJ2-1, with 9 bases aligning to TRBD2. The V segment lost 5 bases and the J segment 1 base; nucleotides outside the gene matches: 12. Germline V gene sequence: CDR1 SGHVS, CDR2 FQNEAQ. The CDR3 contains 18 residues. In DNA, the CDR3 is TGTGCCAGCAGCCCCTGGGGGCGCGGGGGGGTATCCTACAATGAGCAGTTCTTC. It encodes CASSPWGRGGVSYNEQFF.

This clonotype was observed many times. The V and J genes are TRBV3-1 and TRBJ1-5; no firm D call. This CDR3 contains 14 residues. Looked up from germline, CDR1 is LGHDT and CDR2 is YNNKEL (reference sequence). Trimming shortened V by 1 base and J by 5 bases, and 9 bases separated the two germline ends. The CDR3, as DNA: TGTGCCAGCAGCCAAGGGGTGAACGATCAGCCCCAGCATTTT. Protein product: CASSQGVNDQPQHF.

This clonotype appeared many times. The chain uses TRBV4-3 and TRBJ2-1; either TRBD1 or TRBD2 may supply D (5 bases each). Per the germline V gene, CDR1 is LGHNA and CDR2 is YSLEER. The CDR3 length is 15 residues. The V gene lost 4 bases and the J gene lost 9 bases, with 19 bases spanning the gap. DNA for the CDR3: TGCGCCAGCAGCCCGTTAGAGGGGTCACGTCGTGAGCAGTTCTTC. This encodes CASSPLEGSRREQFF.

This clonotype was counted many times. J is TRBJ2-7 and V is TRBV5-1; 8 bases line up with TRBD1. Germline V gives CDR1 SGHRS, CDR2 YFSETQ. V lost 0 bases, J lost 3 bases, and 2 bases stayed unmatched. This CDR3 comprises 14 residues. The DNA of the CDR3 is TGCGCCAGCAGCTTGGGACAGGGGTTCTACGAGCAGTACGTC. It specifies CASSLGQGFYEQYV.

With respect to this clonotype: A much larger clone is a single base away; this may be a read error. V gene TRBV19 combines with J gene TRBJ1-1; TRBD1 matches 7 bases. Germline CDR1 and CDR2: LNHDA and SQIVND (reference sequence). The CDR3 spans 14 residues. The CDR3, as DNA: TGTGCCTGTAGTATTGAGGGGGCGAACACTGAAGCTTTCTTT. This encodes CACSIEGANTEAFF.

This clonotype has a count of ten or more. V gene TRBV6-2 or TRBV6-3 combines with J gene TRBJ2-7, with D possibly being TRBD1 (5 bases). The CDR3 runs to 13 residues. CDR1 and CDR2 from the germline V gene are MNHEY and SVGEGT. V was cut by 6 bases and J by 2 bases, with 11 bases left in between. The CDR3 region is CASRRQLTYEQYV. The CDR3 region has the DNA TGTGCCAGCAGAAGACAGTTAACCTACGAGCAGTACGTC.

This clonotype occurred many times. The chain couples TRBV6-5 to TRBJ2-3; tentatively, D is TRBD2 (5 bases). Germline CDR1 and CDR2: MNHEY and SVGAGI. CDR3 length equals 13 residues. The V end was cut by 6 bases, the J end by 4 bases, with 11 bases between. The CDR3 DNA is TGTGCCAGCAGCCCCGTGGGAGCAGATACGCAGTATTTT. This codes for CASSPVGADTQYF.

There are many counts of this clonotype. This chain links TRBV11-2 with TRBJ2-7; TRBD2 matches at 7 bases. Trimming cost V 3 bases and J 2 bases; bases outside gene matches: 4. Germline CDR1 SGHAT, CDR2 FQNNGV. The CDR3 extends over 14 amino acids. The CDR3 is CASSLGGVTYEQYF. CDR3 sequence (DNA): TGTGCCAGCAGCTTGGGGGGGGTTACCTACGAGCAGTACTTC.

This clonotype was recorded many times. J is TRBJ2-3 and V is TRBV4-1, with D perhaps assigned TRBD1 or TRBD2 (6 bases each). V lost 0 bases to trimming and J lost 5 bases, with 12 bases between them. Germline CDR1 reads MGHRA; CDR2 reads YSYEKL. The CDR3 loop spans 15 amino acids. The chain's CDR3 is CASSQDGGGGDTQYF. As DNA, the CDR3 is TGCGCCAGCAGCCAAGATGGAGGGGGAGGAGATACGCAGTATTTT.